Included here is one T cell receptor (beta chain) sequence, with context. Primers for the PCR totalled 60 Vbeta and 13 Jbeta. Using immunoSEQ multiplex PCR, the repertoire was profiled, and TCRdb retains in-frame clones only, with some absent. The sample has approximately 200,000 clones, around three quarters seen once. This record belongs to a study of cytomegalovirus exposure and HLA in healthy donors. The J segment lost 8 bases and the V segment lost 7 bases, leaving 5 bases of the junction unmatched. This CDR3 has 13 residues. Germline assignment: CDR1 SQVTM and CDR2 ANQGSEA. Sample: PBMCs. The sequence came from a man aged 35 to 55 in good health and CMV-seronegative. The genes are TRBV29-1 and TRBJ2-1; 13 nucleotides agree with TRBD2. This CDR3 reads CSGGTSGNHEQFF. The CDR3 DNA sequence: TGCAGCGGTGGGACTAGCGGGAATCATGAGCAGTTCTTC.